A single T cell receptor (beta chain) is shown here with its context. Its antigen remains unknown. The germline V and J ends were trimmed by 6 bases and 9 bases, with 14 bases remaining between them. Germline V gene sequence: CDR1 MNHEY, CDR2 SMNVEV (reference sequence). CDR3 length: 12 residues. This sample is part of a study of cytomegalovirus exposure and HLA in healthy donors. Study results and limitations: Most TCR sequences were rare, but some public TCRs occurred in many donors. It was confirmed in vitro that a few of the CMV-associated chains were specific for CMV antigens.

The donors were part of the validation cohort of 95 to 150 subjects. That cohort was separate from the first cohort, which comprised about 670 subjects. Data came from immunoSEQ multiplex PCR; TCRdb stores just in-frame clones and leaves some out. Of 150,000 to 200,000 clones listed, around 89% are singletons. The source of this sequence is a man in his late teens or twenties in good health and CMV-seronegative. What was sequenced was PBMCs. The rearrangement joins TRBV27 to TRBJ1-1; D remains ambiguous. CDR3 sequence reads: CASSPSLGKAFF. CDR3 in DNA: TGTGCCAGCAGCCCGAGTCTCGGGAAAGCTTTCTTT.